Listed here are 27 T cell receptor beta chains from one sample, sequenced in a study of CD8 T cells in Susac syndrome. It was with random hexamers that 0.5 to 1 ug RNA was reverse transcribed. TCRdb fed the immunoSEQ multiplex PCR reads into MiXCR, producing one record per CDR3 protein. This table has about 300,000 distinct CDR3 sequences, almost 85% appearing once. Material for sequencing was CD8+ T cells from PBMCs. The receptors shown here come from a human donor with multiple sclerosis.

The genes are TRBV19 and TRBJ2-1, with D uncertain. The CDR3 runs to 13 residues. The germline gives CDR1 LNHDA, CDR2 SQIVND (reference sequence). Trimming cost V 4 bases and J 2 bases, with 6 bases left between them. In nucleotides, the CDR3 is TGTGCCAGTAGTAGTGCCACCTACAATGAGCAGTTCTTC. Its protein is CASSSATYNEQFF.

CDR3 protein: CASSAQQASSYNEQFF. CDR3 DNA sequence: TGCGCCAGCAGCGCCCAACAGGCGAGCTCCTACAATGAGCAGTTCTTC. J is TRBJ2-1 and V is TRBV4-3; a possible D gene is TRBD1 (5 bases). V was pared by 5 bases and J by 0 bases, with 14 bases between. This CDR3 has 16 amino acids. The germline V gene encodes CDR1 LGHNA and CDR2 YSLEER.

This sequence joins TRBV30 and TRBJ2-7; TRBD1 is a possible D gene (6 bases). The CDR3 is 14 residues long. The germline V gene encodes CDR1 GTSNPN and CDR2 SVGIG (reference sequence). V lost 0 bases and J 2 bases, leaving 11 bases between the germline ends. For the CDR3, the DNA is TGTGCCTGGAGTGTTGGGACATCTCCCTACGAGCAGTACTTC. Translation gives CAWSVGTSPYEQYF.

The chain joins TRBV2 to TRBJ1-1; 7 bases match TRBD1. Trimming at V came to 4 bases and at J to 10 bases, leaving 6 bases not matched to a gene. CDR1 is SNHLY and CDR2 is FYNNEI in the germline V gene. This CDR3 is built from 12 residues. The DNA for the CDR3 is TGTGCCAGCAGTGTACTGACAGGGAGAGCTTTCTTT. It specifies CASSVLTGRAFF.

The V call is TRBV5-4, the J call TRBJ1-6; 10 positions match TRBD1. Per germline, CDR1 SGHNT and CDR2 YYREEE (reference sequence). This CDR3 has 15 amino acids. J lost 7 bases, V lost 2 bases, and 3 bases had no gene match. The CDR3 sequence is CASSFETGGNSPLHF. The CDR3 DNA sequence: TGTGCCAGCAGCTTCGAGACAGGGGGCAATTCACCCCTCCACTTT.

The rearrangement uses TRBV7-9 and TRBJ1-2; tentative D call: TRBD1 (5 bases). Germline loops: CDR1 SEHNR, CDR2 FQNEAQ (reference sequence). V was shortened by 0 bases and J by 6 bases, with 11 bases between the two germline ends. The CDR3 extends over 14 amino acids. The DNA of the CDR3 is TGTGCCAGCAGCTTAGCTGGGGGGGTTGATGGCTACACCTTC. Protein sequence: CASSLAGGVDGYTF.

V gene TRBV6-1 combines with J gene TRBJ2-1, with 9 bases fitting TRBD1. Germline-derived CDR1 and CDR2 are MNHNS and SASEGT. Germline trimming cut 4 bases from V and 7 bases from J; bases unmatched to any gene: 8. The CDR3 totals 15 residues. The CDR3 loop is CASSVTGGPWNEQFF. The CDR3 DNA reads as TGTGCCAGCAGTGTTACAGGGGGCCCTTGGAATGAGCAGTTCTTC.

This chain uses TRBV4-2 with TRBJ1-5; D ambiguous. CDR3 size: 15 residues. Trimming left V 4 bases short and J 5 bases short, with 15 bases between. Germline V lookup: CDR1 LGHNA, CDR2 YNFKEQ. The CDR3 bases are TGTGCCAGCAGCCTCCTGTTGCACCCTGATCAGCCCCAGCATTTT. It translates to CASSLLLHPDQPQHF.

This chain connects TRBV27 to TRBJ2-1; TRBD2 agrees at 13 bases. The CDR3 sequence is 18 residues long. Germline-derived CDR1 and CDR2 are MNHEY and SMNVEV (reference sequence). V dropped 4 bases and J dropped 8; count of bases not matched to a gene: 14. CDR3 region: CASSWPGLAGVEMDEQFF. The DNA for the CDR3 is TGTGCCAGCAGTTGGCCAGGACTAGCGGGAGTCGAGATGGATGAGCAGTTCTTC.

The gene calls are TRBV4-1 and TRBJ2-1; 14 bases match TRBD2. The germline V gene has CDR1 MGHRA and CDR2 YSYEKL. The length of the CDR3 is 15 residues. With 3 bases clipped from V and 5 bases from J, the junction kept 0 bases outside the gene matches. CDR3 in DNA: TGCGCCAGCAGCCAGACTAGCGGGAGGGACAATGAGCAGTTCTTC. Translated, it gives CASSQTSGRDNEQFF.

The CDR3 protein is CASSEANSGRLGYEQYF. CDR3 nucleotide sequence: TGTGCCAGCAGTGAAGCAAATAGTGGACGCCTCGGGTACGAGCAGTACTTC. The V and J genes are TRBV2 and TRBJ2-7, with D unclear. Germline CDR1 and CDR2: SNHLY and FYNNEI. This CDR3 contains 17 residues. Trimming removed 0 bases from V and 4 bases from J, with 19 bases in between.

The CDR3 loop is CSARDMKEYALGNIQYF. The CDR3 DNA follows: TGCAGTGCTAGAGATATGAAGGAGTATGCCCTGGGGAACATTCAGTACTTC. The V call is TRBV20-1, the J call TRBJ2-4; no reliable D call. CDR3 length equals 17 residues. Per the germline V gene, CDR1 is DFQATT and CDR2 is SNEGSKA (reference sequence). V shed 0 bases and J shed 7 bases, with 22 bases lying between them.

The gene calls are TRBV20-1 and TRBJ2-3; 7 nucleotides align to TRBD1. The CDR3 extends over 15 amino acids. Trimming cost V 4 bases and J 6 bases; bases outside gene matches: 13. The V gene's germline CDR1 is DFQATT and CDR2 SNEGSKA (reference sequence). In DNA, the CDR3 is TGCAGTGCTACCGAGGACAGGTGGATAGGGGATACGCAGTATTTT. Its translation: CSATEDRWIGDTQYF.

V and J are TRBV28 and TRBJ2-7; 13 bases fit TRBD2. The V and J ends lost 5 bases and 6 bases, in that order; junction bases with no gene match: 10. This CDR3 is built from 16 residues. Germline CDR1 is MDHEN and CDR2 is SYDVKM. The DNA of the CDR3 is TGTGCCAGCAGTACGTTAGGACTAGCGGGAGTCCGCGAGCAGTACTTC. This gives the protein CASSTLGLAGVREQYF. The full variable domain, in which reference TRBV28 and TRBJ2-7 provide the parts outside the CDR3, is DVKVTQSSRYLVKRTGEKVFLECVQDMDHENMFWYRQDPGLGLRLIYFSYDVKMKEKGDIPEGYSVSREKKERFSLILESASTNQTSMYLCASSTLGLAGVREQYFGPGTRLTVT.

The rearrangement uses TRBV7-9 and TRBJ2-3; 10 bases map to TRBD2. Looked up from germline, CDR1 is SEHNR and CDR2 is FQNEAQ (reference sequence). This CDR3 has 16 residues. After removal of 8 bases from V and 6 bases from J, the junction contained 14 bases not matched to a gene. The CDR3 loop reads CASLRTSGPRGDTQYF. The CDR3 DNA follows: TGTGCCAGCCTTCGGACTAGCGGTCCCCGGGGGGATACGCAGTATTTT. The full variable domain, completed using reference TRBV7-9 and TRBJ2-3, is DTGVSQNPRHKITKRGQNVTFRCDPISEHNRLYWYRQTLGQGPEFLTYFQNEAQLEKSRLLSDRFSAERPKGSFSTLEIQRTEQGDSAMYLCASLRTSGPRGDTQYFGPGTRLTVL.

The table lists this clonotype with a count of one. The rearrangement links TRBV27 to TRBJ1-1; 10 positions match TRBD1. After removal of 3 bases from V and 7 bases from J, the junction contained 2 bases not matched to a gene. CDR3 length: 13 residues. Germline lookup yields CDR1 MNHEY and CDR2 SMNVEV (reference sequence). The CDR3: CASSLGQGFEAFF. DNA for the CDR3: TGTGCCAGCAGTTTGGGACAGGGGTTTGAAGCTTTCTTT.

The chain recombines TRBV30 with TRBJ1-1, with TRBD1 as a possible D gene (6 bases). Germline loops: CDR1 GTSNPN, CDR2 SVGIG (reference sequence). The CDR3 covers 13 residues. In nucleotides, the CDR3 is TGTGCGGACAGACCGGGGGGTTACACTGAAGCTTTCTTT. Translation: CADRPGGYTEAFF. Combining the CDR3 with reference TRBV30 and TRBJ1-1 gives the whole variable domain SQTIHQWPATLVQPVGSPLSLECTVEGTSNPNLYWYRQAAGRGLQLLFYSVGIGQISSEVPQNLSASRPQDRQFILSSKKLLLSDSGFYLCADRPGGYTEAFFGQGTRLTVV.

This chain connects TRBV21-1 to TRBJ2-7; the D call in the table, TRBD1, was not verified against the DNA. TRBV21-1 is deemed a pseudogene. CDR3 length equals 12 residues. The CDR3 sequence is CASSKGQPEQYF. CDR3 DNA: TGTGCCAGCAGCAAGGGACAGCCCGAGCAGTACTTC.

The rearrangement joins TRBV27 to TRBJ2-7, with D perhaps TRBD1 or TRBD2 (6 bases each). The CDR3 extends over 12 amino acids. Germline V gene lookup returns CDR1 MNHEY and CDR2 SMNVEV (reference sequence). V was pared by 6 bases and J by 4 bases, with 10 bases between. The CDR3 nucleotides read TGTGCCAGCAGGAAGGGGGGTTACGAGCAGTACTTC. As protein: CASRKGGYEQYF.

The chain couples TRBV29-1 to TRBJ1-2, with D tentatively TRBD1 (6 bases). The germline V gene encodes CDR1 SQVTM and CDR2 ANQGSEA. This CDR3 has 14 residues. Trimming took 7 bases from V and 4 from J, leaving 19 bases between them. CDR3 in amino acids: CSGDLGGHPYGYTF. In DNA form, the CDR3 reads TGCAGCGGGGATCTTGGGGGCCACCCCTATGGCTACACCTTC.

The CDR3 DNA is TGTGCCAGCAGCGCGGACGGAGACAATGAGCAGTTCTTC. Translation gives CASSADGDNEQFF. The genes are TRBV28 and TRBJ2-1; D ambiguous. The CDR3 has 13 residues. Trimming shortened V by 6 bases and J by 5 bases, and 11 bases separated the two germline ends. From germline, CDR1 is MDHEN and CDR2 SYDVKM.

The chain combines TRBV5-1 with TRBJ1-2, with 8 bases aligning to TRBD1. V shed 3 bases, J shed 4 bases, and the junction held 8 bases outside the gene matches. CDR1 and CDR2 (germline): SGHRS, YFSETQ. The CDR3 contains 15 residues. CDR3 region: CASSSRTGPGYGYTF. Here the CDR3 DNA reads TGCGCCAGCAGCTCACGGACAGGGCCTGGCTATGGCTACACCTTC.

The chain employs TRBV7-9 and TRBJ1-3, with D unclear. The CDR3 sequence is 14 residues long. The V and J ends lost 1 base and 0 bases respectively, with 4 bases between them. Looked up from germline, CDR1 is SEHNR and CDR2 is FQNEAQ (reference sequence). This CDR3 is CASSLDDSGNTIYF. The CDR3 DNA sequence: TGTGCCAGCAGCTTAGACGACTCTGGAAACACCATATATTTT.

In its sample, this clonotype was seen once. The chain couples TRBV11-2 to TRBJ1-2, with 10 positions matching TRBD1. J gave up 4 bases and V 4 bases, and 9 bases lay outside the gene matches. Germline V gene data show CDR1 as SGHAT and CDR2 as FQNNGV. CDR3 size: 16 residues. DNA of the CDR3: TGTGCCAGCAGCTCCCAAGACAGGGGGCGCAGCTATGGCTACACCTTC. Translation gives CASSSQDRGRSYGYTF.

The genes are TRBV30 and TRBJ1-5; TRBD1 aligns across 8 bases. Per the germline V gene, CDR1 is GTSNPN and CDR2 is SVGIG (reference sequence). The V segment lost 8 bases and the J segment 5 bases; nucleotides outside the gene matches: 11. The CDR3 length is 14 residues. CDR3: CAHSTGEYDQPQHF. CDR3 in DNA: TGTGCCCACTCGACAGGGGAATACGATCAGCCCCAGCATTTT.

This clonotype was seen at least ten times. The rearrangement uses TRBV6-5 and TRBJ2-7; D is unclear. The length of the CDR3 is 16 residues. Trimming cost V 4 bases and J 3 bases, with 19 bases left between them. The germline V gene has CDR1 MNHEY and CDR2 SVGAGI. The CDR3 DNA reads as TGTGCCAGCAGTTTCCCAATCTCCGACCTGAACTACGAGCAGTACTTC. This gives the protein CASSFPISDLNYEQYF.

This clonotype showed up just once. This chain links TRBV19 with TRBJ2-7; TRBD2 matches at 7 bases. This CDR3 comprises 13 residues. The germline CDR1 and CDR2 sequences are LNHDA and SQIVND (reference sequence). V shed 3 bases, J shed 3 bases, and the junction held 2 bases outside the gene matches. This CDR3 is CASSITGGYEQYF. CDR3 nucleotides: TGTGCCAGTAGTATCACGGGAGGCTACGAGCAGTACTTC.